This T cell receptor beta chain appears in the sequencing data of a study of shared clonotypes between healthy human individuals. Background on the study: Those who served as donors were a couple of women and a few men between the ages of 18 and 49.

Overall study results and limits: Sorted-subset samples were not fully sequenced, rarefaction indicated. On the whole, naive subsets had larger estimated richness than memory subsets had.

TCRdb's copy holds only in-frame clones and misses some; the assay was immunoSEQ multiplex PCR. The repertoire has roughly 1 million clones, 70% to 80% of them found once; the top ten carry over 1.3%. Naive CD4+ cells were CD45RA-selected; the remaining cells were memory. This clone showed up just a few times. The antigen is undetermined. The sample was memory CD4+ T cells sorted from blood. The subset was: CD45RA-negative fraction. The sequence was collected from a man aged 18-30 years in good health.

The CDR3 DNA follows: TGTGCCAGCACCCAGGGGGGAGATACGCAGTATTTT. Its translation: CASTQGGDTQYF. The rearrangement links TRBV2 to TRBJ2-3; D may be TRBD1 (7 bases). Trimming removed 7 bases from V and 5 bases from J, with 10 bases in between. Germline CDR1 is SNHLY and CDR2 is FYNNEI. The CDR3 runs to 12 residues.